The clone carrying this T cell receptor (beta chain) came up many times. Antigen: not known. Next came a second PCR, run for about 7 to 12 cycles, which used a sample-barcoded 5' primer along with a J-beta primer mix. TCRdb used MiXCR to reprocess the 5' RACE reads, holding one entry per CDR3 protein. The table shows hundreds of thousands of distinct CDR3 sequences, with more than 20% occurring only once. The V end lost 6 bases, the J end lost 0 bases, and 6 bases lay between the germline ends. The CDR3 length is 12 residues. This sample is part of a study of blood T cells in healthy people across ages. Looking at the study overall: The capture of about one barcoded beta molecule per two T cells was achieved by template switching. Study-wide results and caveats: Naive CD4+ cells and diversity were both higher in long-lived donors than in aged donors.

What was sequenced was blood. The receptor was isolated from a man between 65 and 85 years old in good health. The V and J genes are TRBV12-3 or TRBV12-4 and TRBJ2-7; D is uncertain. The CDR3 nucleotides read TGTGCCAGCAGGGTAGGCTCCTACGAGCAGTACTTC. Its translation: CASRVGSYEQYF.